The 30 T cell receptor beta chains in this list originate from one sample, sequenced in a study of T cells in Graves' hyperthyroidism and ophthalmopathy. There were TCR beta CDR3 regions amplified from RNA transcripts. HTBI primers were employed in a first-round RT-PCR of the TCR CDR3. Each CDR3 protein gets one entry after TCRdb re-called the multiplex PCR reads with MiXCR. The sample has under 650,000 distinct CDR3 sequences; roughly 16% are singletons. Sequencing input: blood. These receptor sequences come from a woman aged 25-40 years with Graves' hyperthyroidism.

This clonotype was detected many times. V gene TRBV27 combines with J gene TRBJ2-7; D call uncertain. Per the germline V gene, CDR1 is MNHEY and CDR2 is SMNVEV (reference sequence). Trimming left V 2 bases short and J 2 bases short, with 7 bases between. The CDR3 runs to 13 residues. The CDR3 bases are TGTGCCAGCAGTTTAAAAGGTCCCTACGAGCAGTACTTC. Translating gives CASSLKGPYEQYF.

This clonotype was detected ten times or more. This chain connects TRBV7-2 to TRBJ2-3, with TRBD1 matching over 7 bases. The CDR3 has 14 residues. The V gene end was trimmed by 6 bases and the J gene end by 0 bases; junction bases not matched to a gene: 3. Germline CDR1 and CDR2: SGHTA and FQGNSA. CDR3: CASRNRGSTDTQYF. CDR3 DNA sequence: TGTGCCAGCAGAAACAGGGGCAGCACAGATACGCAGTATTTT.

The sample holds many counts of this clonotype. This rearrangement joins TRBV7-2 to TRBJ2-1, with TRBD1 identical over 8 bases. Germline loops: CDR1 SGHTA, CDR2 FQGNSA. The CDR3 extends over 14 amino acids. With 7 bases clipped from V and 4 bases from J, the junction kept 6 bases outside the gene matches. CDR3 coding DNA: TGTGCCAGCAATACAGGGGGGCTTTACAATGAGCAGTTCTTC. It codes for CASNTGGLYNEQFF.

The genes are TRBV15 and TRBJ2-3, with D perhaps being TRBD1 or TRBD2 (5 bases each). The CDR3 sequence is 13 residues long. Between the trimmed V and J ends, which lost 8 bases and 5 bases, there was a span of 14 bases. Germline V gives CDR1 LNHNV, CDR2 YYDKDF (reference sequence). In DNA, the CDR3 is TGTGCCACCTCCAGCGGTAGGGGAGATACGCAGTATTTT. Its protein product is CATSSGRGDTQYF.

This clonotype came up many times. J is TRBJ1-1 and V is TRBV2; D uncertain. Looked up from germline, CDR1 is SNHLY and CDR2 is FYNNEI. There are 14 residues in the CDR3. Trimming removed 5 bases from V and 1 base from J, with 11 bases in between. The CDR3 DNA reads as TGTGCCAGCAGTTTGGACGGGGAGAACACTGAAGCTTTCTTT. Residues: CASSLDGENTEAFF.

The chain employs TRBV5-8 and TRBJ1-1; a possible D gene is TRBD1 (6 bases). Germline V CDR1 and CDR2: SGHTS, YDEGEE. The CDR3 sequence is 16 residues long. V dropped 0 bases and J dropped 1 base, with 13 bases sitting between them. CDR3 amino acids: CASSLGRGHRNTEAFF. In DNA form, the CDR3 reads TGTGCCAGCAGCTTGGGGCGGGGACACCGGAACACTGAAGCTTTCTTT.

This chain uses TRBV19 with TRBJ2-7; possible D gene TRBD2, 6 bases. This CDR3 spans 14 amino acids. Trimming cost V 8 bases and J 3 bases, with 17 bases left between them. CDR1 is LNHDA and CDR2 is SQIVND in the germline V gene (reference sequence). The CDR3 protein is CASSPGGIGYEQYF. CDR3 DNA: TGTGCCAGTTCCCCGGGCGGGATTGGCTACGAGCAGTACTTC.

The chain is built from TRBV27 and TRBJ2-3; D ambiguous. Deletions cut 6 bases from V and 2 bases from J, with 9 bases between. The CDR3 totals 13 residues. Germline loops: CDR1 MNHEY, CDR2 SMNVEV (reference sequence). The CDR3 loop is CASRIAATDTQYF. In nucleotides, the CDR3 is TGTGCCAGCAGAATAGCAGCCACAGATACGCAGTATTTT.

This clonotype was seen a few times. The rearrangement links TRBV19 to TRBJ2-2; the match to TRBD1 covers 7 bases. CDR3 length: 17 residues. CDR1 is LNHDA, CDR2 SQIVND, per germline (reference sequence). With V trimmed by 11 bases and J by 0 bases, 15 bases remained unmatched. The CDR3 DNA follows: TGTGCCGTCACCGGGACAGCGACCCTCGCGAACACCGGGGAGCTGTTTTTT. This codes for CAVTGTATLANTGELFF.

The chain employs TRBV6-5 and TRBJ1-5, with D unresolved. The germline CDR1 and CDR2 sequences are MNHEY and SVGAGI. The ends were cut back, 11 bases at V and 2 bases at J, with 16 bases in the middle. This CDR3 is built from 14 residues. The CDR3 protein is CARRLTRRNQPQHF. The CDR3 DNA reads TGTGCCCGGCGTCTCACCCGGCGCAATCAGCCCCAGCATTTT.

The rearrangement links TRBV24-1 to TRBJ2-7; 7 bases agree with TRBD1. The CDR3 is 14 amino acids. Trimming at V came to 4 bases and at J to 3 bases, leaving 5 bases not matched to a gene. In germline, CDR1 is KGHDR, CDR2 SFDVKD. CDR3 nucleotide sequence: TGTGCCACCAGTGACACCGGGACAGTCTACGAGCAGTACTTC. Translation: CATSDTGTVYEQYF.

On this clonotype: This sequence may be a read error, since a much larger clone differs from it by one base. The V gene is TRBV10-2, the J gene TRBJ2-7; D is perhaps TRBD1 or TRBD2 (6 bases each). Germline V CDR1 and CDR2: WSHSY, SAAADI. The CDR3 loop spans 12 amino acids. For the CDR3, the DNA is TGCACCAGCAGGGGTAGCGGCCACGAGCAGTACTTC. Its translation is CTSRGSGHEQYF.

Ten or more counts support this clonotype. The chain carries TRBV11-2 and TRBJ1-2, with a possible D match to TRBD1 (6 bases). The CDR3 is 14 amino acids. The ends were cut back, 4 bases at V and 2 bases at J, with 11 bases in the middle. CDR1 and CDR2 from the germline V gene are SGHAT and FQNNGV. This CDR3 is CASSSWTENYGYTF. The CDR3 DNA follows: TGTGCCAGCAGCTCTTGGACAGAAAACTATGGCTACACCTTC.

Details on this clonotype: Possible read error: a much larger clone is one base away. Because it lacks the conserved phenylalanine or tryptophan at the end, this CDR3 is likely a read error. The gene calls are TRBV28 and TRBJ1-5; D unresolved. Trimming removed 4 bases at V and 6 bases at J, with 16 bases between. The CDR3 totals 15 residues. Germline CDR1 and CDR2: MDHEN and SYDVKM. CDR3 in amino acids: CASSSPPIGGQPQHL. In DNA form, the CDR3 reads TGTGCCAGCAGTTCCCCCCCAATAGGCGGTCAGCCCCAGCATCTT.

This clonotype came up many times. The V call is TRBV6-1, the J call TRBJ2-7; 8 bases match TRBD1. CDR3 length: 11 residues. The germline V gene encodes CDR1 MNHNS and CDR2 SASEGT. The CDR3 spells CETGEDYEQYF. The CDR3 region has the DNA TGTGAGACAGGGGAGGACTACGAGCAGTACTTC.

This clonotype appeared many times. Sequence at one end of the junction differs from germline and may be a read error. V gene TRBV12-3 or TRBV12-4 combines with J gene TRBJ2-1; D uncertain. This CDR3 region has 14 residues. The CDR3 nucleotides read TGTGCCGGCAGCCTCGGAACTGTCCACAATGAGCAGTTCTTC. Protein product: CAGSLGTVHNEQFF.

Ten or more counts support this clonotype. V and J are TRBV28 and TRBJ2-2; D unresolved. Trimming pared 10 bases from V and 6 bases from J, leaving 15 bases between. Germline V lookup: CDR1 MDHEN, CDR2 SYDVKM. CDR3 size: 13 residues. The CDR3 region has the DNA TGTGCCACCCGGGCTTTCAAGGCCGGGGAGCTGTTTTTT. Translating gives CATRAFKAGELFF.

Remarks on this clonotype: Given a much more abundant clone one base away, this may be a read error. The J gene is TRBJ2-5, the V gene TRBV5-1; either TRBD1 or TRBD2 may fit D (5 bases each). This CDR3 region has 14 residues. Trimming stripped 4 bases from V and 0 bases from J, with 10 bases between. Per germline, CDR1 SGHRS and CDR2 YFSETQ. CDR3 sequence: CASSTWDHQETQYF. The DNA for the CDR3 is TGCGCCAGCAGCACATGGGACCACCAAGAGACCCAGTACTTC.

Many counts were recorded for this clonotype. Written as DNA, the CDR3 is TGTGCCAGCAGTTCCCTGGACAGGGGGATCTATGGCTACACCTTC. Translated: CASSSLDRGIYGYTF. The chain recombines TRBV12-3 or TRBV12-4 with TRBJ1-2, with 10 bases fitting TRBD1. CDR3 length: 15 residues. The V segment lost 4 bases and the J segment 4 bases; nucleotides outside the gene matches: 6.

The chain is built from TRBV18 and TRBJ2-6; D is perhaps TRBD1 (5 bases). The length of the CDR3 is 16 residues. Germline loops: CDR1 KGHSH, CDR2 LQKENI. Trimming removed 3 bases from V and 2 bases from J, with 11 bases in between. The CDR3 nucleotides read TGTGCCAGCTCACCCGAAACAGGAACTGGGGCCAACGTCCTGACTTTC. It encodes CASSPETGTGANVLTF.

The sample holds a few counts of this clonotype. One junction end does not reproduce the germline sequence, and a read error may be involved. The rearrangement uses TRBV7-7 and TRBJ1-4, with unresolved D. The CDR3 extends over 14 amino acids. Germline-derived CDR1 and CDR2 are SSHAT and FNYEAQ (reference sequence). DNA for the CDR3: TGTGCTAGCAGCTTCCGTTCAACTAATGAAAAACTGTTTTTT. It encodes CASSFRSTNEKLFF.

This clonotype showed up many times. This chain joins TRBV6-2 or TRBV6-3 and TRBJ2-3; 7 positions match TRBD1. This CDR3 contains 15 residues. V shed 5 bases and J 2 bases; nucleotides not matched to a gene: 7. In germline, CDR1 is MNHEY, CDR2 SVGEGT. DNA for the CDR3: TGTGCCAGCAGTGCCTCGGGACAGCACACAGATACGCAGTATTTT. This translates into CASSASGQHTDTQYF.

This clonotype has a handful of counts. V is TRBV9 and J is TRBJ2-1, with D possibly matching TRBD2 (6 bases). V was pared by 2 bases and J by 2 bases, with 11 bases between. Germline lookup yields CDR1 SGDLS and CDR2 YYNGEE. This CDR3 region has 15 residues. Here the CDR3 DNA reads TGTGCCAGCAGCGTTGGGCGACTAGCCTACAATGAGCAGTTCTTC. Its protein is CASSVGRLAYNEQFF.

The table lists this clonotype with many counts. CDR3 DNA: TGTGCCAGCACCTCTCAGGGAGACAATCAGCCCCAGCATTTT. It is translated as CASTSQGDNQPQHF. The chain has TRBV28 and TRBJ1-5; D is possibly TRBD1 (5 bases). The CDR3 runs 14 residues. The V gene's germline CDR1 is MDHEN and CDR2 SYDVKM. The germline V and J ends were trimmed by 7 bases and 3 bases, with 13 bases remaining between them.

A few counts support this clonotype. The chain carries TRBV6-5 and TRBJ1-6; 7 nucleotides align to TRBD1. Per the germline V gene, CDR1 is MNHEY and CDR2 is SVGAGI. This CDR3 is 15 amino acids long. With V trimmed by 0 bases and J by 11 bases, 7 bases remained unmatched. CDR3 sequence (DNA): TGTGCCAGCAGTTACTCAGGGGGCAGTGACACACCCCTCCACTTT. Protein: CASSYSGGSDTPLHF.

This clonotype was seen ten or more times. V and J are TRBV11-2 and TRBJ2-7, with 7 bases fitting TRBD1. This CDR3 comprises 15 residues. The V gene end was trimmed by 1 base and the J gene end by 2 bases; junction bases not matched to a gene: 5. Germline CDR1 is SGHAT and CDR2 is FQNNGV. CDR3 bases: TGTGCCAGCAGCTTAGCGACAGGGTGGGCCTACGAGCAGTACTTC. Its translation is CASSLATGWAYEQYF.

This clonotype was counted at least ten times. V gene TRBV7-3 combines with J gene TRBJ1-2, with a weak D call TRBD1 (5 bases). Germline CDR1 SGHTA, CDR2 FQGTGA. The V end was cut by 0 bases, the J end by 6 bases, with 8 bases between. The CDR3 contains 13 residues. This CDR3 is CASSLTGEDGYTF. In DNA, the CDR3 is TGTGCCAGCAGCTTAACAGGGGAGGATGGCTACACCTTC.

This clonotype was recorded at least ten times. This chain connects TRBV15 to TRBJ2-7; 9 nucleotides match TRBD1. The length of the CDR3 is 13 residues. The germline gives CDR1 LNHNV, CDR2 YYDKDF (reference sequence). J lost 7 bases, V lost 3 bases, and 4 bases had no gene match. Here the CDR3 reads CATSRDRGWEQYF. CDR3 sequence (DNA): TGTGCCACCAGCAGGGACAGGGGTTGGGAGCAGTACTTC.

CDR3 nucleotides: TGTGCCAGCAGCGTAGACAGGGGGGGTGAAGCTTTCTTT. Protein sequence: CASSVDRGGEAFF. The chain employs TRBV9 and TRBJ1-1, with TRBD1 identical over 8 bases. CDR1 is SGDLS, CDR2 YYNGEE, per germline. The V segment lost 0 bases and the J segment 7 bases; nucleotides outside the gene matches: 2. The CDR3 sequence is 13 residues long. Together with reference TRBV9 and TRBJ1-1, the CDR3 gives the full variable domain: DSGVTQTPKHLITATGQRVTLRCSPRSGDLSVYWYQQSLDQGLQFLIQYYNGEERAKGNILERFSAQQFPDLHSELNLSSLELGDSALYFCASSVDRGGEAFFGQGTRLTVV.

The V gene is TRBV19, the J gene TRBJ2-7, with a tentative D call TRBD1 (5 bases). This CDR3 is built from 14 residues. Germline assignment: CDR1 LNHDA and CDR2 SQIVND (reference sequence). With 6 bases removed from V and 2 bases from J, the gap between germline ends came to 14 bases. In DNA form, the CDR3 reads TGTGCCAGTAGCCCCGCAGGGATCACCTACGAGCAGTACTTC. It specifies CASSPAGITYEQYF.